This passage covers 8 T cell receptor beta chains from one sample sequenced in a study of T cells in Graves' hyperthyroidism and ophthalmopathy. The TCR beta CDR3 regions underwent amplification using RNA transcripts as the source. First-round RT-PCR of the TCR CDR3 relied on the HTBI primer set. A single record per CDR3 protein comes from TCRdb applying MiXCR to the multiplex PCR reads. The sample carries some 490,000 distinct CDR3 sequences, approximately 23% recorded once. The sequencing sample was made of blood. Every receptor here comes from a woman in her sixties or seventies with Graves' ophthalmopathy.

The chain carries TRBV28 and TRBJ1-2, with TRBD1 identical over 8 bases. The J segment lost 0 bases and the V segment lost 6 bases, leaving 6 bases of the junction unmatched. The CDR3 consists of 15 residues. Germline V lookup: CDR1 MDHEN, CDR2 SYDVKM. CDR3 nucleotides: TGTGCCAGCAGAAACCTCAGGGGGCCTAACTATGGCTACACCTTC. Amino acids: CASRNLRGPNYGYTF.

Written as DNA, the CDR3 is TGTGCCAGCAGTTACTCGATCCTTAGCGGGACTATCCAAGAGACCCAGTACTTC. Encoded protein: CASSYSILSGTIQETQYF. The V and J genes are TRBV6-5 and TRBJ2-5; 8 bases align to TRBD2. This CDR3 comprises 18 residues. The germline V gene has CDR1 MNHEY and CDR2 SVGAGI. Trimming removed 0 bases from V and 1 base from J; junction bases left unmatched: 10.

This clonotype turned up a few times. The chain has TRBV29-1 and TRBJ2-4; TRBD2 aligns across 9 bases. CDR3 size: 12 residues. The V segment lost 4 bases and the J segment 8 bases; nucleotides outside the gene matches: 3. Per the germline V gene, CDR1 is SQVTM and CDR2 is ANQGSEA. DNA of the CDR3: TGCAGCGTTGGGGGCGGGAGGGACATTCAGTACTTC. Residues: CSVGGGRDIQYF.

The chain couples TRBV5-1 to TRBJ2-3; 10 nucleotides agree with TRBD2. The trim removed 4 bases at V and 4 bases at J, leaving 12 bases unmatched. The CDR3 is 17 amino acids. Germline loops: CDR1 SGHRS, CDR2 YFSETQ. The DNA of the CDR3 is TGCGCCAGCAGCCGGACGCTAGCGGGAGTTGGGGCAGATACGCAGTATTTT. It yields the protein CASSRTLAGVGADTQYF.

The chain employs TRBV7-9 and TRBJ2-7; D perhaps matches TRBD2 (5 bases). Per germline, CDR1 SEHNR and CDR2 FQNEAQ (reference sequence). Trimming removed 5 bases from V and 5 bases from J, with 7 bases in between. The CDR3 runs to 11 residues. The CDR3 is CASSQRDEQYF. DNA for the CDR3: TGTGCCAGCAGCCAGAGGGACGAGCAGTACTTC.

The J gene is TRBJ2-2, the V gene TRBV10-3; 8 bases are a match to TRBD1. V lost 0 bases and J lost 5; bases outside the gene matches: 8. CDR1 and CDR2 from the germline V gene are ENHRY and SYGVKD. This CDR3 is 17 amino acids long. CDR3 bases: TGTGCCATCAGTGAGTCAGGGACAGGAGAGGTTACCGGGGAGCTGTTTTTT. Translated: CAISESGTGEVTGELFF.

This clonotype was seen many times. The chain has TRBV7-2 and TRBJ2-3; D not certain. V was cut by 0 bases and J by 2 bases, with 9 bases left in between. The CDR3 covers 15 residues. The germline CDR1 and CDR2 sequences are SGHTA and FQGNSA. The CDR3 reads CASSLAGISTDTQYF. The CDR3 nucleotides are TGTGCCAGCAGCTTAGCAGGAATCTCCACAGATACGCAGTATTTT.

The rearrangement links TRBV19 to TRBJ2-1; TRBD2 agrees at 9 bases. The junction had 9 bases not matched to a gene; V was cut back by 3 bases and J by 6 bases. The CDR3 totals 16 residues. Germline CDR1 and CDR2: LNHDA and SQIVND (reference sequence). DNA of the CDR3: TGTGCCAGTAGTATCCTCGGCGGGAGGGCCGTCAATGAGCAGTTCTTC. Translation gives CASSILGGRAVNEQFF.